This is a list of T cell receptor beta chains from one sample in a study of blood T cell repertoires in COVID-19. TCRdb's copy holds only in-frame clones and misses some; the assay was immunoSEQ multiplex PCR. The top ten clones hold less than 9% of a sample with some 190,000 clones, around 83% of them seen once. Sequenced: peripheral blood. All receptors derive from an older woman with acute or convalescent COVID-19. Each CDR3 is given with its conserved first and last residue. Each record gives: D gene, J gene, clone size, V gene, CDR3 protein, CDR3 DNA. A D gene is named only where the DNA matches it firmly. Rows give clone size only sometimes, using once, few, many, or a class for an expanded clone.

D: TRBD1; J: TRBJ1-1; size: -; V: TRBV29-1; CDR3: CSVQQGTGGAERAFF; DNA: TGCAGCGTCCAGCAGGGGACAGGAGGTGCGGAAAGGGCTTTCTTT
D: -; J: TRBJ2-2; size: -; V: TRBV28; CDR3: CASSLSLRSGELFF; DNA: TGTGCCAGCAGTTTATCATTGAGGTCCGGGGAGCTGTTTTTT
D: TRBD1; J: TRBJ1-2; size: -; V: TRBV5-8; CDR3: CASSTRTGDYGYTF; DNA: TGTGCCAGCAGCACTCGGACAGGGGACTATGGCTACACCTTC
D: -; J: TRBJ2-2; size: -; V: TRBV11-2; CDR3: CASSLEGPTNTGELFF; DNA: TGTGCCAGCAGCTTAGAGGGCCCCACGAACACCGGGGAGCTGTTTTTT
D: -; J: TRBJ2-6; size: -; V: TRBV6-2/TRBV6-3; CDR3: CASSPDQVGANVLTF; DNA: TGTGCCAGCAGCCCCGACCAGGTCGGGGCCAACGTCCTGACTTTC
D: TRBD2; J: TRBJ2-1; size: -; V: TRBV6-1; CDR3: CASSDLMTSEQFF; DNA: TGTGCCAGCAGTGATTTGATGACTAGCGAGCAGTTCTTC
D: -; J: TRBJ1-1; size: -; V: TRBV12-3/TRBV12-4; CDR3: CASSTNTEAFF; DNA: TGTGCCAGCAGCACAAACACTGAAGCTTTCTTT
D: TRBD1; J: TRBJ1-1; size: -; V: TRBV30; CDR3: CAWDRGGAEAFF; DNA: TGTGCCTGGGACAGGGGCGGGGCTGAAGCTTTCTTT
D: TRBD1; J: TRBJ2-7; size: -; V: TRBV24-1; CDR3: CATSDPRDSSYEQYF; DNA: TGTGCCACCAGTGATCCTCGGGACAGCTCCTACGAGCAGTACTTC
D: TRBD1; J: TRBJ1-5; size: -; V: TRBV3-1/TRBV3-2; CDR3: CASSLDRGQPQHF; DNA: TGTGCCAGCAGCCTAGACAGGGGTCAGCCCCAGCATTTT
D: TRBD1; J: TRBJ1-6; size: -; V: TRBV7-8; CDR3: CASSLVATGMFSPLHF; DNA: TGTGCCAGCAGCTTAGTTGCGACAGGGATGTTTTCACCCCTCCACTTT
D: -; J: TRBJ1-4; size: -; V: TRBV30; CDR3: CAWSDTGWARGLFF; DNA: TGTGCCTGGAGCGATACAGGGTGGGCTCGAGGACTGTTTTTT
D: -; J: TRBJ2-2; size: once; V: TRBV24-1; CDR3: CATRNHSTGELFF; DNA: TGTGCCACCAGGAACCACTCCACCGGGGAGCTGTTTTTT
D: -; J: TRBJ1-5; size: -; V: TRBV5-5; CDR3: CASSENGMLSNQPQHF; DNA: TGTGCCAGCAGCGAAAACGGGATGTTGAGCAATCAGCCCCAGCATTTT
D: TRBD1; J: TRBJ1-3; size: -; V: TRBV9; CDR3: CASSPRQGIRNTIYF; DNA: TGTGCCAGCAGCCCTAGACAGGGGATCAGAAACACCATATATTTT
D: -; J: TRBJ1-5; size: -; V: TRBV19; CDR3: CASSISRQTQHF; DNA: TGTGCCAGTAGTATTTCACGACAGACCCAGCATTTT
D: -; J: TRBJ1-3; size: -; V: TRBV9; CDR3: CASSVAPIEGNTIYF; DNA: TGTGCCAGCAGCGTAGCCCCCATTGAGGGAAACACCATATATTTT
D: -; J: TRBJ2-1; size: -; V: TRBV9; CDR3: CASSVAGAGSNEQFF; DNA: TGTGCCAGCAGCGTAGCTGGAGCAGGGTCCAATGAGCAGTTCTTC
D: TRBD1; J: TRBJ1-2; size: -; V: TRBV5-5; CDR3: CASSFAGTGGGGYTF; DNA: TGTGCCAGCAGCTTCGCCGGGACAGGGGGTGGTGGCTACACCTTC
D: -; J: TRBJ1-2; size: -; V: TRBV6-6; CDR3: CASSATDRAIWGYTF; DNA: TGTGCCAGCAGTGCTACAGACAGAGCCATTTGGGGCTACACCTTC
D: TRBD1; J: TRBJ1-4; size: -; V: TRBV24-1; CDR3: CATSEGDSNEKLFF; DNA: TGTGCCACCAGCGAGGGGGACAGCAATGAAAAACTGTTTTTT
D: TRBD1; J: TRBJ2-5; size: -; V: TRBV6-6; CDR3: CASSPGQGQRETQYF; DNA: TGTGCCAGCAGTCCGGGACAGGGCCAAAGAGAGACCCAGTACTTC
D: TRBD2; J: TRBJ2-3; size: -; V: TRBV27; CDR3: CASSLGRTSGTDTQYF; DNA: TGTGCCAGCAGTTTAGGACGGACTAGCGGTACAGATACGCAGTATTTT
D: TRBD1; J: TRBJ2-4; size: -; V: TRBV5-4; CDR3: CASSSGTAKNIQYF; DNA: TGTGCCAGCAGTTCCGGGACAGCAAAAAACATTCAGTACTTC
D: -; J: TRBJ2-5; size: -; V: TRBV27; CDR3: CASSLGRKETQYF; DNA: TGTGCCAGCAGTTTAGGCAGGAAAGAGACCCAGTACTTC
D: -; J: TRBJ1-4; size: -; V: TRBV6-5; CDR3: CASRSSGRYELFF; DNA: TGTGCCAGCAGATCTAGCGGGAGATATGAACTGTTTTTT
D: -; J: TRBJ2-5; size: many; V: TRBV28; CDR3: CASRLDRRETQYF; DNA: TGTGCCAGCAGACTCGACAGGAGAGAGACCCAGTACTTC
D: TRBD1; J: TRBJ2-2; size: -; V: TRBV19; CDR3: CASSTVYRGNTGELFF; DNA: TGTGCCAGTAGTACCGTCTACAGGGGGAACACCGGGGAGCTGTTTTTT
D: -; J: TRBJ2-1; size: many; V: TRBV5-1; CDR3: CASTTGDSYNEQFF; DNA: TGCGCCAGCACTACCGGGGACTCCTACAATGAGCAGTTCTTC
D: -; J: TRBJ2-7; size: -; V: TRBV27; CDR3: CASTRDNRRWYF; DNA: TGTGCCAGCACCCGGGACAATCGTCGATGGTACTTC
D: -; J: TRBJ1-6; size: -; V: TRBV18; CDR3: CASSPQQLLGADSPLHF; DNA: TGTGCCAGCTCACCACAACAGTTGCTGGGGGCGGATTCACCCCTCCACTTT
D: TRBD1; J: TRBJ1-6; size: -; V: TRBV9; CDR3: CASSPGQGLNSPLHF; DNA: TGTGCCAGCAGCCCCGGACAGGGACTCAATTCACCCCTCCACTTT
D: -; J: TRBJ2-5; size: -; V: TRBV18; CDR3: CASSPLGETQYF; DNA: TGTGCCAGCTCACCCCTCGGAGAGACCCAGTACTTC
D: -; J: TRBJ2-7; size: -; V: TRBV6-5; CDR3: CASTKAGTYEQYF; DNA: TGTGCCTCAACAAAGGCGGGTACCTACGAGCAGTACTTC
D: -; J: TRBJ1-1; size: -; V: TRBV28; CDR3: CASRLGGGPAEAFF; DNA: TGTGCCAGCCGTTTGGGGGGGGGCCCTGCTGAAGCTTTCTTT
D: -; J: TRBJ1-6; size: -; V: TRBV2; CDR3: CASSEARGSPLHF; DNA: TGTGCCAGCAGTGAAGCTAGAGGGTCACCCCTCCACTTT
D: -; J: TRBJ1-2; size: -; V: TRBV6-6; CDR3: CASSDTGAAYGYTF; DNA: TGTGCCAGCAGTGACACAGGAGCTGCCTATGGCTACACCTTC
D: -; J: TRBJ2-2; size: -; V: TRBV3-1/TRBV3-2; CDR3: CASSQVLLAANTGELFF; DNA: TGTGCCAGCAGCCAAGTCCTACTAGCAGCGAACACCGGGGAGCTGTTTTTT
D: TRBD2; J: TRBJ2-1; size: -; V: TRBV7-8; CDR3: CASSLGLAANNEQFF; DNA: TGTGCCAGCAGCCTGGGACTAGCGGCCAACAATGAGCAGTTCTTC
D: -; J: TRBJ2-7; size: -; V: TRBV5-8; CDR3: CASSLEGQGSYEQYF; DNA: TGTGCCAGCAGCTTGGAGGGGCAGGGCTCCTACGAGCAGTACTTC
D: -; J: TRBJ1-2; size: -; V: TRBV4-2; CDR3: CASSQDGGSGYTF; DNA: TGTGCCAGCAGCCAAGATGGCGGGTCTGGCTACACCTTC
D: -; J: TRBJ1-1; size: -; V: TRBV7-2; CDR3: CASRPRRLNTEAFF; DNA: TGTGCCAGCAGGCCTAGACGCTTGAACACTGAAGCTTTCTTT
D: TRBD1; J: TRBJ2-6; size: once; V: TRBV19; CDR3: CASSKMSLSGTGVSGANVLTF; DNA: TGTGCCAGTAGTAAGATGTCCCTTTCCGGGACAGGGGTCTCTGGGGCCAACGTCCTGACTTTC
D: -; J: TRBJ1-6; size: -; V: TRBV30; CDR3: CAWSGHGQGTSPLHF; DNA: TGTGCCTGGAGTGGGCATGGGCAGGGCACTTCACCCCTCCACTTT
D: TRBD1; J: TRBJ1-2; size: -; V: TRBV5-5; CDR3: CASSSETGGSFNYGYTF; DNA: TGTGCCAGCAGCTCCGAGACAGGGGGTTCTTTTAACTATGGCTACACCTTC
D: TRBD2; J: TRBJ2-3; size: -; V: TRBV19; CDR3: CASDYSGGRTDTQYF; DNA: TGTGCCAGCGACTATAGCGGGGGGCGCACAGATACGCAGTATTTT
D: -; J: TRBJ2-5; size: -; V: TRBV6-5; CDR3: CASVEGAQGAQYF; DNA: TGTGCCAGCGTGGAAGGGGCTCAAGGGGCCCAGTACTTC
D: -; J: TRBJ1-2; size: -; V: TRBV12-3/TRBV12-4; CDR3: CASSQGGGYTF; DNA: TGTGCCAGCAGTCAGGGAGGGGGCTACACCTTC
D: -; J: TRBJ2-1; size: -; V: TRBV12-3/TRBV12-4; CDR3: CASSQTLWVRVF; DNA: TGTGCCAGCAGCCAGACCCTCTGGGTTCGGGTCTTC
D: TRBD2; J: TRBJ2-3; size: -; V: TRBV9; CDR3: CASSPRSGRALTDTQYF; DNA: TGTGCCAGCAGCCCCCGTAGCGGGAGGGCCCTCACAGATACGCAGTATTTT
D: TRBD2; J: TRBJ2-7; size: -; V: TRBV5-1; CDR3: CASRRGGIIHEQYF; DNA: TGCGCCAGCAGACGCGGGGGAATAATACACGAGCAGTACTTC